This record concerns one T cell receptor (beta chain) sequence. Its target is not known. This table comes from immunoSEQ multiplex PCR, and its TCRdb copy is limited to in-frame clones, with some not included. The sample includes approximately 39,000 clones, about three quarters of them seen just once. This sample stems from a study of T cells after posttransplantation cyclophosphamide. General study points: Skin or GI-infiltrating T cells shared few TRB sequences with blood. Later post-transplant blood repertoires were often dominated by donor CD8+ memory clones. Recipient CMV seropositivity and CMV reactivation strongly tracked TRB clonality.

Busulfan-fludarabine conditioning, marrow transplant, and cyclophosphamide on days +3 and +4 were administered. Germline V CDR1 and CDR2: SEHNR, FQNEAQ (reference sequence). The V gene lost 3 bases and the J gene lost 10 bases, with 16 bases spanning the gap. CDR3 length: 15 amino acids. The TCR comes from a female patient between 40 and 50 years old who received an allogeneic stem cell transplant from a related donor, was CMV-positive, and had no GVHD. Some of the T cells may derive from the graft donor. This sequence joins TRBV7-9 and TRBJ1-6; D may be TRBD1 (5 bases). The sample was CD4+ T cells sorted from blood, taken 1,700 to 2,000 days after a stem cell transplant with posttransplant cyclophosphamide. The CDR3 sequence is CASSFAGGGQSPLHF. In DNA, the CDR3 is TGTGCCAGCAGCTTCGCTGGGGGAGGGCAGTCACCCCTCCACTTT.